The clone carrying this T cell receptor beta chain has only a few counts. This specimen belongs to a study of T-cell reconstitution after alpha-beta-depleted transplantation in children. The germline gives CDR1 WSHSY, CDR2 SAAADI. The CDR3 covers 10 residues. With 6 bases removed from V and 8 bases from J, the gap between germline ends came to 8 bases. Preparation of the TCRbeta library was carried out with unique molecular identifiers. Using its own MiXCR run on the PCR reads, TCRdb lists one record per CDR3 protein. The data hold nearly 550,000 distinct CDR3 sequences, with roughly 18% observed a single time.

The chain has TRBV10-2 and TRBJ2-7; D is perhaps TRBD2 (6 bases). The receptor comes from a human donor who donated a stem cell graft to a child with acute lymphoblastic leukemia. The sample here was PBMCs from the stem cell graft donor, taken from the stem cell graft. The CDR3: CASREGQQYF. The CDR3 bases are TGCGCCAGCAGGGAGGGACAGCAGTACTTC.